This T cell receptor beta chain was found in a study of response to subunit inactivated influenza vaccine. TCRdb passed the RT-PCR reads through MiXCR, listing each CDR3 protein once. The data contain a few hundred thousand distinct CDR3 sequences, over 9% of them singletons. The sample holds many counts of this clonotype. V shed 4 bases and J shed 2 bases, with 14 bases lying between them. Germline loops: CDR1 GTSNPN, CDR2 SVGIG (reference sequence). The CDR3 length is 14 residues. The same specimen was also included in a second study, on T cells expressing NK-cell markers. That report notes: UMIs were included in TCR beta cDNA generated by 5'RACE template switching. Also leading the CD3+CD56-NKG2C+ fraction in a few donors were these clonotypes.

V is TRBV30 and J is TRBJ1-1; D unresolved. The receptor was derived from a man aged 45 to 65 who received an inactivated influenza vaccine. Sequences were derived from PBMCs from blood, sampled on the day of vaccination. The CDR3 DNA follows: TGTGCCTGGACCCCCCGTCAACCAAACACTGAAGCTTTCTTT. Translated: CAWTPRQPNTEAFF.